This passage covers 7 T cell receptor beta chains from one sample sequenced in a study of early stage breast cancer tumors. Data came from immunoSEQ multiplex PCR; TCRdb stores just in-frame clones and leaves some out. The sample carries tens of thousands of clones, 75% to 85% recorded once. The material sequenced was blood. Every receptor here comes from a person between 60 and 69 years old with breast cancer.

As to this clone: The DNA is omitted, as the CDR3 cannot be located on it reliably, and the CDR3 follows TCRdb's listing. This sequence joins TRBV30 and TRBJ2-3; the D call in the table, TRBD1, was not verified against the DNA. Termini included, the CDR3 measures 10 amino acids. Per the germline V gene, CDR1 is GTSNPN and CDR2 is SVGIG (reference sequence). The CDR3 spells CAWGSGTAHF.

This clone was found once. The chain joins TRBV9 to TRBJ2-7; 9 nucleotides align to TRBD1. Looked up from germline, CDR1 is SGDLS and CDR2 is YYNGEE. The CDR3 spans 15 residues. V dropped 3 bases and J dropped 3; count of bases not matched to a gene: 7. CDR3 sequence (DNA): TGTGCCAGCAGCGCCACCGGGACAGGGATCTACGAGCAGTACTTC. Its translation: CASSATGTGIYEQYF.

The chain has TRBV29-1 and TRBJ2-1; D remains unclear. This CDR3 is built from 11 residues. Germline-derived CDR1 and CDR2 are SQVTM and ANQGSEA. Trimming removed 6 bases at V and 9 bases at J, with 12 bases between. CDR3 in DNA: TGCAGCGTCGAATCAGGTGGTGAGCAGTTCTTC. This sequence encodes CSVESGGEQFF.

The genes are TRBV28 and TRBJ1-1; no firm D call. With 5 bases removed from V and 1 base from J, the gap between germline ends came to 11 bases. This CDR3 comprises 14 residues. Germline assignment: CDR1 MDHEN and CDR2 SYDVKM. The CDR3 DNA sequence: TGTGCCAGCAGTCCGGGAAATCGGAACACTGAAGCTTTCTTT. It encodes CASSPGNRNTEAFF.

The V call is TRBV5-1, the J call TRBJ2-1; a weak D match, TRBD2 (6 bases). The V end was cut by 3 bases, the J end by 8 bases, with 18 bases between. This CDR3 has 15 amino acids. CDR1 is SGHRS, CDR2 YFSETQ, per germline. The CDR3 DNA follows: TGCGCCAGCAGCTCGGGGGAGACCGTTCGCTATGAGCAGTTCTTC. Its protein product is CASSSGETVRYEQFF.

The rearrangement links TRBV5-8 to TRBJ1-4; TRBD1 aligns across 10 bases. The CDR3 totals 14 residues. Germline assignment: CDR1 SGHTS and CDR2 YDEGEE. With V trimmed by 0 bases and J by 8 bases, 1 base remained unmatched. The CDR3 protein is CASSLVTGGEKLFF. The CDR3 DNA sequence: TGTGCCAGCAGCTTGGTGACAGGGGGCGAAAAACTGTTTTTT. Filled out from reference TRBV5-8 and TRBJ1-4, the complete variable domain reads EAGVTQSPTHLIKTRGQQATLRCSPISGHTSVYWYQQALGLGLQFLLWYDEGEERNRGNFPPRFSGRQFPNYSSELNVNALELEDSALYLCASSLVTGGEKLFFGSGTQLSVL.

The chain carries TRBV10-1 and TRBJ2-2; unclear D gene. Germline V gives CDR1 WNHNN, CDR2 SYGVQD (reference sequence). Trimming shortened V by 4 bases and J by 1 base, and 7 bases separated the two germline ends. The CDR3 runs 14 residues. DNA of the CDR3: TGCGCCAGCAGTGTGCGACAGAACACCGGGGAGCTGTTTTTT. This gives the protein CASSVRQNTGELFF.